The T cell receptor (beta chain) under discussion was sequenced for a study of tumor-infiltrating lymphocytes in glioblastoma multiforme. TCRB libraries came from RNA via three nested multiplex PCR rounds. Input was around 0.5 ug total RNA, reverse-transcribed with a C-beta primer. TCRdb processed the multiplex PCR reads anew with MiXCR; each CDR3 protein has one entry. Here the sample spans some 10,000 distinct CDR3 sequences, about 70% being singletons. Trimming cost V 7 bases and J 8 bases; bases outside gene matches: 8. Germline V gene lookup returns CDR1 SQVTM and CDR2 ANQGSEA. The CDR3 length is 12 residues. General study points: Just one glioblastoma patient contributed to the TCR-mutation comparison. Clone frequencies may be distorted by unequal TCR transcripts per cell.

This clonotype was detected once. Antigen: not known. This sequence originates from a male donor with glioblastoma. Specimen: brain tumor tissue. This sequence joins TRBV29-1 and TRBJ2-1; 7 nucleotides align to TRBD2. The DNA of the CDR3 is TGCAGCGGGGGGGGAACTTGTGATGAGCAGTTCTTC. Amino acid sequence: CSGGGTCDEQFF.